This T cell receptor beta chain appears in the sequencing data of a study of shared clonotypes between healthy human individuals. The assay was immunoSEQ multiplex PCR, and TCRdb's table has in-frame clones only and misses some. The repertoire includes 550,000 to 800,000 clones, about 74% of them detected once, and 1.5% to 2% sits in the top ten. Germline CDR1 reads SGHRS; CDR2 reads YFSETQ. The CDR3 loop spans 16 amino acids. V was pared by 4 bases and J by 0 bases, with 8 bases of the junction left unmatched. Specimen: memory CD4+ T cells sorted from blood. Subset of the sample: CD45RA-negative fraction. The rearrangement links TRBV5-1 to TRBJ2-7; 9 bases map to TRBD1. The sequence derives from a woman aged 25-40 years in good health. This chain's CDR3 is CASSPRTGAPSYEQYF. CDR3 coding DNA: TGCGCCAGCAGCCCCAGGACAGGGGCTCCCTCCTACGAGCAGTACTTC.